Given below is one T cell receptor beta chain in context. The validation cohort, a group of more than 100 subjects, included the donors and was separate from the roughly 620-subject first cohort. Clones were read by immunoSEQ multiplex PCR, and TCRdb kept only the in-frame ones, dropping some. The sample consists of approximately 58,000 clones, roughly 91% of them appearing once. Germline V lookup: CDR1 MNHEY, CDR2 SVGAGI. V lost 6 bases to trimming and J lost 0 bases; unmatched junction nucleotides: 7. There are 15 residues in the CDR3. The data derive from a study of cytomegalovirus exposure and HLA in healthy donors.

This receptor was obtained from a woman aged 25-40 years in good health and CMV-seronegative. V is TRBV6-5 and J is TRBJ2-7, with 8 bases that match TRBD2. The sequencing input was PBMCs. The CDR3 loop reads CASSIAGTSSYEQYF. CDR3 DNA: TGTGCCAGCAGCATCGCCGGGACTAGCTCCTACGAGCAGTACTTC.